This T cell receptor beta chain was identified in a study of blood T cell repertoires in COVID-19. Study overall: Both acute and convalescent COVID-19 samples were obtained from the United States, Italy and Spain. T cells, B-cell-depleted T cells, or PBMCs supplied cDNA or gDNA.

The CDR3 contains 18 residues. Germline V gives CDR1 WNHNN, CDR2 SYGVQD (reference sequence). Trimming took 6 bases from V and 4 from J, leaving 28 bases between them. Methods used by the authors: Amplification of reference gene primers provided the estimated nucleated cell counts. Generated by immunoSEQ multiplex PCR, the TCRdb table keeps only in-frame clones and is missing some. V and J calls and clone size are as listed in that table; D and trimming were resolved from the DNA. The table lists 90,000 to 110,000 clones, approximately 80% of them singletons. This rearrangement joins TRBV10-1 to TRBJ2-7; D may be TRBD1 (6 bases). Sequenced sample: peripheral blood. This receptor was taken from a woman between 45 and 60 years old with acute or convalescent COVID-19. DNA for the CDR3: TGCGCCAGCAGCGGGCCAGGGGCCCGGACAAGGTTGAGATACGAGCAGTACTTC. Protein: CASSGPGARTRLRYEQYF.